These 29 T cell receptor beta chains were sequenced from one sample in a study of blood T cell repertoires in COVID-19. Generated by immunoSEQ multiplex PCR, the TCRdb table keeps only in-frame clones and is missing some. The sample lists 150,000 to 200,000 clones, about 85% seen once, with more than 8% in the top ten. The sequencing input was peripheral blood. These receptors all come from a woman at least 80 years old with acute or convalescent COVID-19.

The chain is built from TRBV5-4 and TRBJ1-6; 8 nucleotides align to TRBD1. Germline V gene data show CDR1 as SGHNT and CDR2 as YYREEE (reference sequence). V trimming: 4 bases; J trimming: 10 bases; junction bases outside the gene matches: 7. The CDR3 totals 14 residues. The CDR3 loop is CASSNRDRRSPLHF. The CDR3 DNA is TGTGCCAGCAGCAACCGGGACAGGAGGTCACCCCTCCACTTT.

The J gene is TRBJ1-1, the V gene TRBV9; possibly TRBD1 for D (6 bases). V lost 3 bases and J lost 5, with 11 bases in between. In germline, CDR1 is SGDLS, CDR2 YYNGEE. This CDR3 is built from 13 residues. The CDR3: CASSASQGTEAFF. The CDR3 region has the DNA TGTGCCAGCAGCGCTAGCCAGGGGACTGAAGCTTTCTTT.

The CDR3 here is CASSSFTSGIHGYTF. The CDR3 DNA reads as TGTGCCAGCAGTTCCTTTACGTCCGGGATTCATGGCTACACCTTC. The chain has TRBV6-5 and TRBJ1-2; no reliable D call. The CDR3 is made up of 15 amino acids. CDR1 is MNHEY and CDR2 is SVGAGI in the germline V gene. The V and J ends lost 4 bases and 6 bases respectively, with 18 bases between them.

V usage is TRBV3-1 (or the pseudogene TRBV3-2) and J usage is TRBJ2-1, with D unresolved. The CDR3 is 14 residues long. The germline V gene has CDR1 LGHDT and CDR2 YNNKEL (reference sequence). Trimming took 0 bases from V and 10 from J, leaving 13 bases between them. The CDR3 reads CASSQDPVTKEQFF. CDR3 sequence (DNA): TGTGCCAGCAGCCAAGATCCTGTGACAAAAGAGCAGTTCTTC.

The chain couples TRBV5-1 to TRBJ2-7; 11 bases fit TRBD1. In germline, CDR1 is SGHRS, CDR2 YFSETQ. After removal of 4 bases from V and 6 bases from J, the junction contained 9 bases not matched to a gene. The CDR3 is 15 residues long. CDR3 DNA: TGCGCCAGCAGCCTGGGACAGGGGGGCGTTGGCGAGCAGTACTTC. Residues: CASSLGQGGVGEQYF.

The CDR3 nucleotides are TGTGCCAGCAGCTTGCGGACTAGCCGAGAGACCCAGTACTTC. It yields the protein CASSLRTSRETQYF. V and J are TRBV7-2 and TRBJ2-5; 8 positions match TRBD2. Trimming cost V 3 bases and J 4 bases; bases outside gene matches: 4. CDR3 length equals 14 residues. Germline V gives CDR1 SGHTA, CDR2 FQGNSA.

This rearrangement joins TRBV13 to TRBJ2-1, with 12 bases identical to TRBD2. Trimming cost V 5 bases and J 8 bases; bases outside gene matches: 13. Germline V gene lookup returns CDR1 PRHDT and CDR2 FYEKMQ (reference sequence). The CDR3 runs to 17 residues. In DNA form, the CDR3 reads TGTGCCAGCAGCCCCCGACTAGCGGGAGTGTTTCGGTATGAGCAGTTCTTC. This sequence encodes CASSPRLAGVFRYEQFF.

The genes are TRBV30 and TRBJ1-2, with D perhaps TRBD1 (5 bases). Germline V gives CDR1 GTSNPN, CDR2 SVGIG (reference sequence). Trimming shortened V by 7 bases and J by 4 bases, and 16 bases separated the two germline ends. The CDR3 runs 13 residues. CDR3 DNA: TGTGCCTCCCACCTGGTGGGGGGCTATGGCTACACCTTC. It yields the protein CASHLVGGYGYTF.

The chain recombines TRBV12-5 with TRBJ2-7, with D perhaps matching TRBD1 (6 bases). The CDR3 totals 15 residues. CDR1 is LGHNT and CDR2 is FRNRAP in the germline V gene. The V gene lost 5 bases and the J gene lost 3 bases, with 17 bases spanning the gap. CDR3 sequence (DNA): TGTGCTAGTGGTGCTAAGCGGACAGCCTTCTACGAGCAGTACTTC. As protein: CASGAKRTAFYEQYF.

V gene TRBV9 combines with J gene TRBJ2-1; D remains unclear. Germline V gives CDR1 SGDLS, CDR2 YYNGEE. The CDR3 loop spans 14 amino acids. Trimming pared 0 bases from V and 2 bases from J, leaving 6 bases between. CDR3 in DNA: TGTGCCAGCAGCGTAGGTCAGGCCTACAATGAGCAGTTCTTC. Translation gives CASSVGQAYNEQFF.

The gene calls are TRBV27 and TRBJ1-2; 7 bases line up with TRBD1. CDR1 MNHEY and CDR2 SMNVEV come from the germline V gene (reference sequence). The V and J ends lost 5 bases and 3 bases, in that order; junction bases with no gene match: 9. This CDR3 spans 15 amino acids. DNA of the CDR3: TGTGCCAGCAGTACGCGACAGGGAAGGGACTATGGCTACACCTTC. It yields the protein CASSTRQGRDYGYTF.

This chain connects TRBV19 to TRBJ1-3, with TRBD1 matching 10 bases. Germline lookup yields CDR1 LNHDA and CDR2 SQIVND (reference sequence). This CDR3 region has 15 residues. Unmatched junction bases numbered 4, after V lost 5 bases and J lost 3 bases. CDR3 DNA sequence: TGTGCCAGTAGTCCCGACAGGGGGCTTGGAAACACCATATATTTT. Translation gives CASSPDRGLGNTIYF.

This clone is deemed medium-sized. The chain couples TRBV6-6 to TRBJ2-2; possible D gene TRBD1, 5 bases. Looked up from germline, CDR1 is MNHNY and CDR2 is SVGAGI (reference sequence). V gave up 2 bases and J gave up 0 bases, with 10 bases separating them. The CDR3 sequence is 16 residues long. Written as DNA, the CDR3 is TGTGCCAGCAGTTACGGCAGGGTCTCGAACACCGGGGAGCTGTTTTTT. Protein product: CASSYGRVSNTGELFF.

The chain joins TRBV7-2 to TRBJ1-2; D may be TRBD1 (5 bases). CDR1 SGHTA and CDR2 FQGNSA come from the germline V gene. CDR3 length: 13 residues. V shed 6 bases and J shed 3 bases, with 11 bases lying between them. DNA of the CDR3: TGTGCCAGCAGGACAGAATTTGACTATGGCTACACCTTC. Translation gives CASRTEFDYGYTF.

The CDR3 reads CASSQGLAGFNEQFF. The CDR3 nucleotides are TGCGCCAGCAGCCAGGGGTTAGCGGGGTTCAATGAGCAGTTCTTC. The V and J genes are TRBV5-1 and TRBJ2-1; 8 bases match TRBD2. The germline gives CDR1 SGHRS, CDR2 YFSETQ. The CDR3 length is 15 residues. With V trimmed by 4 bases and J by 6 bases, 9 bases remained unmatched.

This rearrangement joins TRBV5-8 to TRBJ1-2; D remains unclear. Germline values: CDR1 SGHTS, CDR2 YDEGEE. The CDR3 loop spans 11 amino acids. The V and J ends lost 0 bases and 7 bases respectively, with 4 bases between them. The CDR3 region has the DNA TGTGCCAGCAGCTTGGCAGGTGGCTACACCTTC. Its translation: CASSLAGGYTF.

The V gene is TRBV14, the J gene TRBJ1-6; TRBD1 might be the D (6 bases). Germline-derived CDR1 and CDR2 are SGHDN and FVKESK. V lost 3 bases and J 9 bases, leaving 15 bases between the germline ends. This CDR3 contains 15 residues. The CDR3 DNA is TGTGCCAGCAGCCAGACAACAGGGATTAGTTCACCCCTCCACTTT. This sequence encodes CASSQTTGISSPLHF.

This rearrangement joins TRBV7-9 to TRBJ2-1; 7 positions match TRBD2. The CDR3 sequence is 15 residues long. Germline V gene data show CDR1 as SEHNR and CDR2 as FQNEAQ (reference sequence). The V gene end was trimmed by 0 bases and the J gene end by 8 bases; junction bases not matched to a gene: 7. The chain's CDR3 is CASSLAGGAGHEQFF. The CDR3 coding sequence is TGTGCCAGCAGCTTAGCTGGTGGAGCGGGGCATGAGCAGTTCTTC. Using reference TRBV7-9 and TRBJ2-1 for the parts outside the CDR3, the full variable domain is DTGVSQNPRHKITKRGQNVTFRCDPISEHNRLYWYRQTLGQGPEFLTYFQNEAQLEKSRLLSDRFSAERPKGSFSTLEIQRTEQGDSAMYLCASSLAGGAGHEQFFGPGTRLTVL.

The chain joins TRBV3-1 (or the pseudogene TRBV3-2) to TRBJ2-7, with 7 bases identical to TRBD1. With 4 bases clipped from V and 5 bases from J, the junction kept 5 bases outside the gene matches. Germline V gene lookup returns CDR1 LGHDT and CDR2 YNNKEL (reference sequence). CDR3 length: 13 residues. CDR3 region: CASSRKGANEQYF. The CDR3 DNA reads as TGTGCCAGCAGCCGCAAGGGGGCGAACGAGCAGTACTTC.

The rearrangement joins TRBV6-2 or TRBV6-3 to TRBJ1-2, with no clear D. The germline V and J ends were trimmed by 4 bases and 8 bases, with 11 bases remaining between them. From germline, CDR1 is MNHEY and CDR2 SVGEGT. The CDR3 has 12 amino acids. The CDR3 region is CASSSVYLGYTF. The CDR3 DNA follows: TGTGCCAGCAGTTCGGTGTATCTGGGCTACACCTTC.

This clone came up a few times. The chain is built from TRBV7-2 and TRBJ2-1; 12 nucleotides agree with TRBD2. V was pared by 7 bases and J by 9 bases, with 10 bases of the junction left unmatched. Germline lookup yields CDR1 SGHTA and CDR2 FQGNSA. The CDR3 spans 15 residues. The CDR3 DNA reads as TGTGCCAGCACCTACGAAGGGACTAGCGGGCGTGAGCAGTTCTTC. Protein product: CASTYEGTSGREQFF.

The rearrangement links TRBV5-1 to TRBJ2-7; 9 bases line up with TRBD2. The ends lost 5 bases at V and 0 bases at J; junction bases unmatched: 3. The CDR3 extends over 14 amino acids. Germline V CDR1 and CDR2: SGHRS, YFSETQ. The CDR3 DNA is TGCGCCAGCAGAGGCGGGAGGGACTCCTACGAGCAGTACTTC. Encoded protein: CASRGGRDSYEQYF.

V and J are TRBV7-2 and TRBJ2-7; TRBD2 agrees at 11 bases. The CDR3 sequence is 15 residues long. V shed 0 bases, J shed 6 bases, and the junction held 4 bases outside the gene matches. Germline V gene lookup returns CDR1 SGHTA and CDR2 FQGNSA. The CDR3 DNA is TGTGCCAGCAGCTTAGCTAGCGGGGGGGCAGCCGAGCAGTACTTC. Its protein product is CASSLASGGAAEQYF.

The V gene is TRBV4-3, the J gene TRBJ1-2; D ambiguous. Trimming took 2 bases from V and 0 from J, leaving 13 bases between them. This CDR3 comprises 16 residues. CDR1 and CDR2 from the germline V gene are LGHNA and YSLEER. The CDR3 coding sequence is TGCGCCAGCAGCCAATCCACGGGAGTTGCTAACTATGGCTACACCTTC. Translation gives CASSQSTGVANYGYTF.

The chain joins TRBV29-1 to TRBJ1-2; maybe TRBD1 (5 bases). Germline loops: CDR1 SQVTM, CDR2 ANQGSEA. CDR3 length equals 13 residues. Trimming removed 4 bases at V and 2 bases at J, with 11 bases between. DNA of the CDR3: TGCAGCGTTGGCCAGGGTATCAACTATGGCTACACCTTC. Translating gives CSVGQGINYGYTF.

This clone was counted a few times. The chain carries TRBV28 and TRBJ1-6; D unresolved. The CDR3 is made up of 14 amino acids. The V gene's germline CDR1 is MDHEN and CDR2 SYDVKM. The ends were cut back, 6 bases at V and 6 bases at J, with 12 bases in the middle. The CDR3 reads CASSTELGNSPLHF. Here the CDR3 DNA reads TGTGCCAGCAGCACGGAGTTGGGTAATTCACCCCTCCACTTT.

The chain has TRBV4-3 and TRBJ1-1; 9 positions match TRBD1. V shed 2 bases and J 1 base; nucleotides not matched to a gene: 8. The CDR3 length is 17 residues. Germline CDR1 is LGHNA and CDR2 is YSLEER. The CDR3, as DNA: TGCGCCAGCAGCCAACTGCTACAGGGGGCGCAGAACACTGAAGCTTTCTTT. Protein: CASSQLLQGAQNTEAFF.

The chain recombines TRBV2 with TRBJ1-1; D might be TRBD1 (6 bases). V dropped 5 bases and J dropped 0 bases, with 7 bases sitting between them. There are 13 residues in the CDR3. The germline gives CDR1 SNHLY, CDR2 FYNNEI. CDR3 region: CASSRQVNTEAFF. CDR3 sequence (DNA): TGTGCCAGCAGTCGACAGGTGAACACTGAAGCTTTCTTT.

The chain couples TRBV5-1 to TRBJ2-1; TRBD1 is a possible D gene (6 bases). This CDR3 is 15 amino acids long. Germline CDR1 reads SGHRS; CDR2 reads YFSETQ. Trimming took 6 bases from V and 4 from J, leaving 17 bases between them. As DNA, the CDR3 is TGCGCCAGCAACAAACTTAAAACAGGGTACAATGAGCAGTTCTTC. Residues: CASNKLKTGYNEQFF.